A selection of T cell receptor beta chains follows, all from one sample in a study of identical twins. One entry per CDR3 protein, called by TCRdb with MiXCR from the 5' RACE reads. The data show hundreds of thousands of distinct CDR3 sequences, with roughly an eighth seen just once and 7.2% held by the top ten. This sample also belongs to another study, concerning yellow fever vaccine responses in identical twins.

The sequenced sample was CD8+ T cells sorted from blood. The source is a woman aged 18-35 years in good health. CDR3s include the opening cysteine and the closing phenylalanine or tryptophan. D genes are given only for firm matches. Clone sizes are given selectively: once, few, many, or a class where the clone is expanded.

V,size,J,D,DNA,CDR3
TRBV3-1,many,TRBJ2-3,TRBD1,TGTGCCAGCAGCCAGGACAGGGGATTCGTGAGCACAGATACGCAGTATTTT,CASSQDRGFVSTDTQYF
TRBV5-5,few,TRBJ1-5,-,TGTGCCAGCAGCTTGAGCGCTCTGGGTAGCAATCAGCCCCAGCATTTT,CASSLSALGSNQPQHF
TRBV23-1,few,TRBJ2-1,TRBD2,TGCGCCAGCAGTCAAATCATAACGGGAGGGCCGCGGGGGAACCTCTACAATGAGCAGTTCTTC,CASSQIITGGPRGNLYNEQFF
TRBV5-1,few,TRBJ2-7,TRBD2,TGCGCCAGCAGCTTGGATCTAGCGGGGCTTACCGTCGCGCAGTACTTC,CASSLDLAGLTVAQYF
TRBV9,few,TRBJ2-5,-,TGTGCCAGCAGCGCGGACGCCCCAGAGACCCAGTACTTC,CASSADAPETQYF
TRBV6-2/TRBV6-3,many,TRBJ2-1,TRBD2,TGTGCCAGCAGCCCGGGACTAGCGGACTACAATGAGCAGTTCTTC,CASSPGLADYNEQFF
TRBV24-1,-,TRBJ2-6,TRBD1,TGTGCCACCAGCGAGGTGACAGGGGGCTTCGTCCTGACTTTC,CATSEVTGGFVLTF
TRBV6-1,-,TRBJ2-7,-,TGTGCCAGCAGTCATACCGAGCAGTACTTC,CASSHTEQYF
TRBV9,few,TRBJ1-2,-,TGTGCCAGCAGCGTAGAGGTGGGGATGGGGGTTAACTATGGCTACACCTTC,CASSVEVGMGVNYGYTF
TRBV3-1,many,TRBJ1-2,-,TGTGCCAGCAGCCACACAGGGACGGACGTTGCCTACACCTTC,CASSHTGTDVAYTF
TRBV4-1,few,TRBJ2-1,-,TGCGCCAGCAGCCAGCATGGAGGGCCCTACAATGAGCAGTTCTTC,CASSQHGGPYNEQFF
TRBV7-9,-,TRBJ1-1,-,TGTGCCAGCAAGTCCGGCACTGAAGCTTTCTTT,CASKSGTEAFF
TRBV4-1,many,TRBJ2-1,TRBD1,TGCGCCAGCAGCCAACATAGGACAGGGAACGGTGAGCAGTTCTTC,CASSQHRTGNGEQFF
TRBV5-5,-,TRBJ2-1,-,TGTGCCAGCAGCTTGGGAGTGTATGCAAGCAATGAGCAGTTCTTC,CASSLGVYASNEQFF
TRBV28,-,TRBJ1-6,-,TGTGCCAGCAGGGACTATGATTCACCCCTCCACTTT,CASRDYDSPLHF
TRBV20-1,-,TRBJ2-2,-,TGCAGTGCTAAGCCAGGGGTTACCGGGGAGCTGTTTTTT,CSAKPGVTGELFF
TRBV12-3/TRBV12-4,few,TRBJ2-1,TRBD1,TGTGCCAGCAGTTACGGACAGGGAATGAATGAGCAGTTCTTC,CASSYGQGMNEQFF
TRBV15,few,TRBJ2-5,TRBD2,TGTGCCACCAGCTCACCCGACCTAGCGGGAGGTTGGTACCAAGAGACCCAGTACTTC,CATSSPDLAGGWYQETQYF
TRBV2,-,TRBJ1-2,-,TGTGCCAGCAGTATCGGGGTCGGCTACACCTTC,CASSIGVGYTF
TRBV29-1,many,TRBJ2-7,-,TGCAGCGTTTTATTGGACAGCTACTACGAGCAGTACTTC,CSVLLDSYYEQYF
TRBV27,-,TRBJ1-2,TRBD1,TGTGCCAGCAGTCCGGACCGACAGGGAGTGTTCAACACCTTC,CASSPDRQGVFNTF
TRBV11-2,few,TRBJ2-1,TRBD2,TGTGCCAGCAGCCCGTGGCGGGTACTAGCGGGAGAACCCCTCTACAATGAGCAGTTCTTC,CASSPWRVLAGEPLYNEQFF
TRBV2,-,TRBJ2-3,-,TGTGCCACGGGAAAGCCTTTGGCGACTAGCACAGATACGCAGTATTTT,CATGKPLATSTDTQYF
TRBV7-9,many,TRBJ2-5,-,TGTGCCAGCAGCTTACAACAGGAGACCCAGTACTTC,CASSLQQETQYF
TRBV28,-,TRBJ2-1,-,TGTGCCAGCAGTTTGAAAGCAAAGTACAATGAGCAGTTCTTC,CASSLKAKYNEQFF
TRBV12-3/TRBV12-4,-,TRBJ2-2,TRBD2,TGTGCCACCTTGGGGGGGGGTTTCCGATCCGGGGAGCTGTTTTTT,CATLGGGFRSGELFF
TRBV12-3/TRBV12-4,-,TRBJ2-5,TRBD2,TGTGCCAGCAGAGATAGCGGGAGTACGGAGACCCAGTACTTC,CASRDSGSTETQYF
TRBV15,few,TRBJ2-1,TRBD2,TGTGCCACCTTGTGGACTAGCGGGAGTAAGGGGAATGAGCAGTTCTTC,CATLWTSGSKGNEQFF
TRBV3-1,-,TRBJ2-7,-,TGTGCCAGCAGCCAAGAATTCTTATCCGGGAGAGCGTCGTACGAGCAGTACTTC,CASSQEFLSGRASYEQYF
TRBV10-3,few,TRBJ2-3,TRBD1,TGTGCCATCAGCCAACCGGGACAGTCCACAGATACGCAGTATTTT,CAISQPGQSTDTQYF
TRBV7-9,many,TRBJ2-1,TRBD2,TGTGCCAGCAGCCTAGGACTAGCGGGACCGACGGCTGAGCAGTTCTTC,CASSLGLAGPTAEQFF
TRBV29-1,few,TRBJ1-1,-,TGCAGCGTTACGCCGGGAGGCAGCGAAGCTTTCTTT,CSVTPGGSEAFF
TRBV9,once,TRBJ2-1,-,TGTGCCAGCAGCCCCCGTCTAGCGCCCGTCTCCTACAATGAGCAGTTCTTC,CASSPRLAPVSYNEQFF
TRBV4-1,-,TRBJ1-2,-,TGCGCCAGCAGCCAAGACGGAGCCTACTATGGCTACACCTTC,CASSQDGAYYGYTF
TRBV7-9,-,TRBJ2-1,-,TGTGCCAGCAGCTTAGAACTCAACCAGGACAATGAGCAGTTCTTC,CASSLELNQDNEQFF
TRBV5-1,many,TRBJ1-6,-,TGCGCCAGCAGCTTGGAAGGGGCCCGAAGGGGCCTCCACTTT,CASSLEGARRGLHF
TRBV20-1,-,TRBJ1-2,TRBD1,TGCAGTGCTAGTGTTGCGGGACAGGGCTATGGCTACACCTTC,CSASVAGQGYGYTF
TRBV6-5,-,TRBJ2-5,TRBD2,TGTGCCAGCAGTTACTTTGGACTAGCGGGGGGTACCGAAGAGACCCAGTACTTC,CASSYFGLAGGTEETQYF
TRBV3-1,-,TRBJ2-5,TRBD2,TGTGCCAGCAGCCGGAAGAGGTTGTCTAGCGGGAGGGCCTACCAAGAGACCCAGTACTTC,CASSRKRLSSGRAYQETQYF
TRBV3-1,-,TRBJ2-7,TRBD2,TGTGCCAGCAGCCAAGATCCCCGCGAAGTAGGACTAGTTATGTACGAGCAGTACTTC,CASSQDPREVGLVMYEQYF
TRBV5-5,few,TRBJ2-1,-,TGTGCCAGCAGCCATAACCGCGGCTCCTACAATGAGCAGTTCTTC,CASSHNRGSYNEQFF
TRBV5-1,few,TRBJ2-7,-,TGCGCCAGCAGCTTGGGAGGGGTCACCTACGAGCAGTACTTC,CASSLGGVTYEQYF
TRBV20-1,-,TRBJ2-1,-,TGCAGTGCTAGAGCCGCAACCGTCCAACCAGGAGCCTACAATGAGCAGTTCTTC,CSARAATVQPGAYNEQFF
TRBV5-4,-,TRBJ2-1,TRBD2,TGTGCCAGCAGCTTGGGAATAGCGGGGGTGGAGTTCTTC,CASSLGIAGVEFF